The sequence of this T cell receptor (beta chain) was determined in a study of T cell changes during pregnancy in multiple sclerosis. The protocol was immunoSEQ multiplex PCR, while the TCRdb copy is restricted to in-frame clones and leaves out a portion. Of some 29,000 clones detected, about nine tenths appear once; the ten largest clones hold approximately 6.8%. The CDR3 consists of 12 residues. Germline trimming cut 7 bases from V and 5 bases from J; bases unmatched to any gene: 5. Looked up from germline, CDR1 is SQVTM and CDR2 is ANQGSEA. This specimen consisted of CD8+ T cells from peripheral blood mononuclear cells, obtained after pregnancy. The genes are TRBV29-1 and TRBJ2-5; 9 nucleotides align to TRBD1. The clonotype was recovered from a female donor with multiple sclerosis, enrolled in a pregnancy study. The CDR3 sequence is CSGWDRDETQYF. The DNA of the CDR3 is TGCAGCGGATGGGACAGGGACGAGACCCAGTACTTC.